This T cell receptor (beta chain) was sequenced for a study of T cell responses to AZD1222 COVID-19 vaccine. Regarding the study as a whole: Every sample of the repertoires postdated the peak T cell response.

Turning to this clone: Its specificity is not known.

Generated by immunoSEQ multiplex PCR, the TCRdb table keeps only in-frame clones and is missing some. The sample lists around 99,000 clones, 89% occurring once. Germline loops: CDR1 SGDLS, CDR2 YYNGEE. V was pared by 0 bases and J by 4 bases, with 8 bases of the junction left unmatched. This CDR3 spans 17 amino acids. The chain is built from TRBV9 and TRBJ2-1; 9 nucleotides match TRBD2. The clonotype was recovered from an adult in good health. Sequenced here: peripheral blood, sampled on day 0 of AZD1222 vaccination. CDR3 sequence: CASSVDAAGGKYNEQFF. The DNA for the CDR3 is TGTGCCAGCAGCGTAGATGCTGCGGGAGGGAAATACAATGAGCAGTTCTTC.